Given below is one T cell receptor beta chain in context. This clonotype was seen a handful of times. The clone's antigen remains unknown. Per-base qualities were not stored, and no clone one base away is much larger. Looking up the germline V gene (reference sequence) yields CDR1 SEHNR and CDR2 FQNEAQ. At the junction V is shortened by 3 bases and J by 0 bases; bases outside the gene matches: 6. The CDR3 measures 17 amino acids from cysteine to phenylalanine. Only the CDR3 DNA stays, 51 bases, in frame from base 1. Standard classification criteria for type 1 or type 2 diabetes were met by all diabetic patients, and glucose and C-peptide were assessed by WHO-recommended methods. Donors were excluded if they had other autoimmune diseases or infections within the previous four weeks. From each participant, 7.5 to 10 milliliters of peripheral blood were collected. LymphoPrep density separation was used to isolate PBMCs.

Instrument used: Illumina MiSeq. Genomic DNA from sorted T cell subsets served as template for TCRbeta CDR3 amplification. The TCRbeta CDR3 region was amplified by multiplex PCR with 30 forward and 13 reverse primers. PCR products were purified with AMPure XP beads, then indices and adaptors were added in a second roughly 25-cycle PCR. Before sequencing, the QIAquick Gel Extraction Kit was used to gel-purify the libraries. Under the source paper's analysis protocol: Paired-end reads were merged using FLASH and were aligned with IgBLAST to IMGT V, D and J germline references. After reads whose alignment identity to germline references fell below 70% were discarded, roughly 10,000,000 reads remained study-wide. CDR3 boundaries, reading frame and productivity were assigned according to IMGT definitions. A highly-expanded clone was defined as any clone making up 1% or more of reads, and normalized Shannon entropy served as the measure of diversity. Group differences in Shannon entropy were tested with unpaired two-tailed t-tests. The public reads were reanalyzed by TCRdb: fastp trimming at Q25, MiXCR alignment, in-frame beta chains only. Rows matching on CDR3 protein sequence are summarized as one entry with the most common DNA and genes. None of the V and J calls come from the authors' own analysis; TCRdb made them. Here the sample has about 270,000 distinct CDR3 sequences; 40% to 50% occur a single time. The ten most abundant clones make up roughly an eighth of the sample.

This specimen comes from a study of type 1 and type 2 diabetes patients (dated by TCRdb to about 2016). Background for the entire study: Some 10 type 1 diabetes patients, four type 2 diabetes patients and roughly 6 nondiabetic controls, all recruited in China, made up the cohort. Throughout the study, CD4 or CD8 MicroBeads on MACS columns were used to positively select CD4+ and CD8+ T cells from PBMCs. A total of 15 million to 20 million paired-end reads were generated across the whole study. The study profiled TCRbeta repertoires by high-throughput sequencing to compare type 1 diabetes, type 2 diabetes and nondiabetic individuals. For the type 1 diabetes patients, the type 2 diabetes patients acted as a disease comparison group. When roughly 19-cycle amplification was compared with roughly 25-cycle amplification, V gene usage looked similar, suggesting that primer efficiencies were similar and PCR bias was random. Paired-end sequencing of TCRbeta libraries was performed on Illumina HiSeq 2000 or MiSeq instruments. The full study reports these points: Age and gender were not matched between study groups, possibly biasing interpretation. Type 2 diabetes and control samples had highly correlated V and J gene usage patterns, with the correlation between samples averaging roughly 0.97. High diversity was shown by type 2 diabetes repertoires, and the diversity was significantly greater than that of type 1 diabetes repertoires in both CD4+ and CD8+ T cells. Type 2 diabetes patients had few highly-expanded CD4+ clones (median one), and those clones made up a median around 4% of reads. Because only a limited number of T2D and control samples were sequenced, some T1D-only HECs might also appear in more T2D or control samples.

The chain is made from TRBV7-9 and TRBJ2-2, with TRBD1 matching 8 junction bases. This TCR derives from a man in his late teens or twenties with type 2 diabetes. The sample taken for sequencing was peripheral blood mononuclear cells (PBMCs). The CDR3 protein sequence reads: CASSFPQGDANTGELFF. Read as DNA, the sequence is TGTGCCAGCAGCTTCCCACAGGGGGACGCGAACACCGGGGAGCTGTTTTTT.